The sequence of this T cell receptor beta chain was determined in a study of cytomegalovirus exposure and HLA in healthy donors. Notes on the study in general: In an earlier analysis, productive rearrangement rates for most beta V segments clustered near 87% or 30%. Upon later analysis, TCR association rates were observed to vary by HLA locus, being highest for DRB1 and lowest for HLA-C.

The PCR ran on 60 Vbeta and 13 Jbeta primers. Assay: immunoSEQ multiplex PCR; the TCRdb copy retains only in-frame clones and omits some. The table lists hundreds of thousands of clones, about 89% of them singletons. Germline-derived CDR1 and CDR2 are SGDLS and YYNGEE. V was pared by 0 bases and J by 5 bases, with 6 bases of the junction left unmatched. The CDR3 consists of 15 residues. Of note for this clone: Antigen: not known.

The sequencing sample was made of PBMCs. The J gene is TRBJ2-3, the V gene TRBV9; 7 nucleotides match TRBD2. The TCR was taken from a woman between 18 and 29 years old in good health and CMV-seronegative. Written as DNA, the CDR3 is TGTGCCAGCAGCGTAGGGGGCGGGAGAATAGATACGCAGTATTTT. Protein product: CASSVGGGRIDTQYF.